Sequencing of this T cell receptor beta chain was carried out in a study of spatial heterogeneity in lung cancer. As for time point: blood at routine non-recurrence follow-up after resection. TCRdb reprocessed the 5' RACE reads via MiXCR and lists one record per CDR3 protein. The sample comprises over 95,000 distinct CDR3 sequences, 10% to 14% of which are singletons, and 20% to 25% rests with the top ten. Per germline, CDR1 ENHRY and CDR2 SYGVKD. The CDR3 consists of 14 residues. V shed 6 bases, J shed 0 bases, and the junction held 4 bases outside the gene matches. Source: PBMCs, taken at follow-up. V and J are TRBV10-3 and TRBJ2-7; TRBD1 matches 8 bases. This TCR derives from a female donor with early-stage non-small cell lung cancer. DNA of the CDR3: TGTGCCATCAGGGACAGGGACCACTCCTACGAGCAGTACTTC. The encoded protein is CAIRDRDHSYEQYF.